One and the same sample provided the 15 T cell receptor beta chains below, sequenced in a study of Ad26.COV2.S vaccination and SARS-CoV-2 variants. The treatment was: roughly 18 received Ad26.COV2.S at low or high dose, single or two shots; roughly five received placebo; per-sample allocation not given. Material that was analyzed had been drawn on day 63 after the first vaccine or placebo injection. Generated by immunoSEQ multiplex PCR, the TCRdb table keeps only in-frame clones and is missing some. The sample holds 300,000 to 400,000 clones, more than 75% seen once. Source: peripheral blood, taken in a trial of Ad26.COV2.S vaccine versus placebo. The receptor source for this set is a person aged 18-60 years who received the Ad26.COV2.S COVID-19 vaccine or a placebo.

The chain employs TRBV5-1 and TRBJ1-5; D ambiguous. This CDR3 has 14 residues. With 2 bases removed from V and 10 bases from J, the gap between germline ends came to 16 bases. Germline V gives CDR1 SGHRS, CDR2 YFSETQ. CDR3 bases: TGCGCCAGCAGCTTCCTTTCCGGGGAGCGTCCCCAGCATTTT. Encoded protein: CASSFLSGERPQHF. The entire variable domain, with the rest obtained from reference TRBV5-1 and TRBJ1-5, is as follows: KAGVTQTPRYLIKTRGQQVTLSCSPISGHRSVSWYQQTPGQGLQFLFEYFSETQRNKGNFPGRFSGRQFSNSRSEMNVSTLELGDSALYLCASSFLSGERPQHFGDGTRLSIL.

The rearrangement uses TRBV6-5 and TRBJ1-1; perhaps TRBD1 as D (5 bases). The length of the CDR3 is 14 residues. CDR1 MNHEY and CDR2 SVGAGI come from the germline V gene. The germline V and J ends were trimmed by 6 bases and 5 bases, with 16 bases remaining between them. In DNA form, the CDR3 reads TGTGCCAGCAGCCCGGGACGGCCGGTAACTGAAGCTTTCTTT. This gives the protein CASSPGRPVTEAFF.

This sequence joins TRBV9 and TRBJ1-3; D is perhaps TRBD1 (5 bases). There are 16 residues in the CDR3. CDR1 and CDR2 (germline): SGDLS, YYNGEE. V was cut by 0 bases and J by 3 bases, with 13 bases left in between. The CDR3 DNA reads TGTGCCAGCAGCGTAGAGCCGGGGGTAATTGGAAACACCATATATTTT. It is translated as CASSVEPGVIGNTIYF.

The rearrangement joins TRBV7-8 to TRBJ2-7; 7 bases fit TRBD2. Looked up from germline, CDR1 is SGHVS and CDR2 is FQNEAQ. CDR3 length: 15 residues. V shed 2 bases, J shed 3 bases, and the junction held 7 bases outside the gene matches. CDR3 sequence reads: CASSLHRLARYEQYF. DNA for the CDR3: TGTGCCAGCAGCTTACATCGACTAGCCCGCTACGAGCAGTACTTC.

This clone has a handful of counts. This chain links TRBV30 with TRBJ2-7, with TRBD1 matching over 8 bases. Germline V CDR1 and CDR2: GTSNPN, SVGIG (reference sequence). The CDR3 is 15 amino acids. The V gene end was trimmed by 0 bases and the J gene end by 6 bases; junction bases not matched to a gene: 10. DNA of the CDR3: TGTGCCTGGAGTGTAGTACAGGGGGGTAAAGGCGAGCAGTACTTC. Its translation is CAWSVVQGGKGEQYF.

This clone was recorded at least ten times. The chain joins TRBV7-9 to TRBJ2-1; D gene ambiguous. The CDR3 is 15 amino acids. The V end was cut by 10 bases, the J end by 7 bases, with 23 bases between. The germline gives CDR1 SEHNR, CDR2 FQNEAQ (reference sequence). CDR3 nucleotide sequence: TGTGCCATTATCATCGACGCCCGCTCCGGAAATGAGCAGTTCTTC. Translation gives CAIIIDARSGNEQFF.

A note on this clone: This specimen includes other DNA sequences encoding the same CDR3. The chain joins TRBV6-6 to TRBJ2-5; no clear D. The germline gives CDR1 MNHNY, CDR2 SVGAGI (reference sequence). This CDR3 region has 12 residues. The V gene lost 0 bases and the J gene lost 5 bases, with 4 bases spanning the gap. CDR3 DNA: TGTGCCAGCAGTTACTCAAGGGAGACCCAGTACTTC. It is translated as CASSYSRETQYF.

The genes are TRBV5-6 and TRBJ2-2; no firm D call. V lost 1 base and J 6 bases, leaving 7 bases between the germline ends. The CDR3 has 13 amino acids. Germline V gene sequence: CDR1 SGHDT, CDR2 YYEEEE. The CDR3 coding sequence is TGTGCCAGCAGCTTGAGGGTGGCCGGGGAGCTGTTTTTT. Protein sequence: CASSLRVAGELFF. Full variable domain (rest looked up from reference TRBV5-6 and TRBJ2-2): DAGVTQSPTHLIKTRGQQVTLRCSPKSGHDTVSWYQQALGQGPQFIFQYYEEEERQRGNFPDRFSGHQFPNYSSELNVNALLLGDSALYLCASSLRVAGELFFGEGSRLTVL.

The chain is built from TRBV6-5 and TRBJ1-3, with D perhaps matching TRBD1 (5 bases). CDR1 MNHEY and CDR2 SVGAGI come from the germline V gene. V was shortened by 6 bases and J by 2 bases, with 8 bases between the two germline ends. The CDR3 totals 13 residues. CDR3 sequence reads: CASRLTAGNTIYF. DNA of the CDR3: TGTGCCAGCAGACTGACAGCTGGAAACACCATATATTTT.

In its sample, this clone was seen once. V and J are TRBV2 and TRBJ1-4, with a tentative D call TRBD1 (5 bases). Germline assignment: CDR1 SNHLY and CDR2 FYNNEI. CDR3 length equals 14 residues. V gave up 5 bases and J gave up 0 bases, with 7 bases separating them. The CDR3 region is CASSWGATNEKLFF. The CDR3 DNA sequence: TGTGCCAGCAGTTGGGGGGCAACTAATGAAAAACTGTTTTTT. The full variable domain, rest sourced from reference TRBV2 and TRBJ1-4, is EPEVTQTPSHQVTQMGQEVILRCVPISNHLYFYWYRQILGQKVEFLVSFYNNEISEKSEIFDDQFSVERPDGSNFTLKIRSTKLEDSAMYFCASSWGATNEKLFFGSGTQLSVL.

The chain carries TRBV7-8 and TRBJ2-3; maybe TRBD2 (5 bases). This CDR3 has 13 residues. Trimming took 5 bases from V and 10 from J, leaving 16 bases between them. Germline V CDR1 and CDR2: SGHVS, FQNEAQ. The CDR3 coding sequence is TGTGCCAGCAGCCAGCTGGGGTCCGGGGCGCAGTATTTT. Its translation: CASSQLGSGAQYF.

Note on this clone: Other DNA sequences in the sample encode the same CDR3. The rearrangement uses TRBV11-2 and TRBJ2-3, with D hard to call. In germline, CDR1 is SGHAT, CDR2 FQNNGV. V lost 1 base and J lost 4, with 0 bases in between. The CDR3 consists of 11 residues. In DNA, the CDR3 is TGTGCCAGCAGCTTAGCAGATACGCAGTATTTT. The encoded protein is CASSLADTQYF.

The chain recombines TRBV7-6 with TRBJ2-7; the D gene is possibly TRBD2 (5 bases). Germline V gene lookup returns CDR1 SGHVS and CDR2 FNYEAQ. The CDR3 contains 14 residues. The V gene lost 5 bases and the J gene lost 3 bases, with 14 bases spanning the gap. CDR3 loop: CASSPRGRGYEQYF. CDR3 DNA sequence: TGTGCCAGCAGCCCAAGAGGTCGGGGCTACGAGCAGTACTTC.

The chain joins TRBV7-2 to TRBJ2-1; the D gene is possibly TRBD1 (6 bases). This CDR3 is 17 amino acids long. The V and J ends lost 3 bases and 5 bases respectively, with 20 bases between them. The germline V gene has CDR1 SGHTA and CDR2 FQGNSA. The CDR3 DNA reads TGTGCCAGCAGCTTTAGGCCAGGGGAGAGGGGAGACAATGAGCAGTTCTTC. Translating gives CASSFRPGERGDNEQFF.

The count of this clone is one. The J gene is TRBJ2-2, the V gene TRBV30; 8 positions agree with TRBD1. The V and J ends lost 7 bases and 9 bases, in that order; junction bases with no gene match: 13. Looked up from germline, CDR1 is GTSNPN and CDR2 is SVGIG (reference sequence). The CDR3 loop spans 14 amino acids. CDR3 in amino acids: CALTQGAVFRELFF. For the CDR3, the DNA is TGTGCCTTGACCCAGGGGGCGGTTTTCAGGGAGCTGTTTTTT. The full variable domain, rest sourced from reference TRBV30 and TRBJ2-2, is SQTIHQWPATLVQPVGSPLSLECTVEGTSNPNLYWYRQAAGRGLQLLFYSVGIGQISSEVPQNLSASRPQDRQFILSSKKLLLSDSGFYLCALTQGAVFRELFFGEGSRLTVL.